The T cell receptor beta chain described here comes from a study of tumor and adjacent non-tumor tissue in lung cancer. Study information: There were 11 to 13 adenocarcinoma, a couple of squamous cell carcinoma and 1 small cell lung cancer cases. Each sample yielded millions of productive TCRbeta reads on average.

A modified ARM-PCR protocol with three rounds of nested PCR amplified TCRbeta. TCRdb re-analysed the multiplex PCR reads in MiXCR, keeping a single row per CDR3 protein. Of around 50,000 distinct CDR3 sequences listed, 64% are singletons. This clonotype is labeled medium-sized (0.01 to 0.1%). Its antigen is unknown. No cell sorting was done before RNA was extracted from the tissue. Distant lung tissue was collected more than 3 cm away from the tumor edge. Chemotherapy-naive patients with new lung cancer underwent thoracic surgery in China, August–late 2014. Study-level results: Tumor tissue had significantly higher TCR diversity than normal lung.

This TCR derives from a woman between 65 and 79 years old with non-small cell lung cancer. The source material was distant non-tumor lung tissue.

The CDR3 DNA follows: TGTGCCAGCAGCTTCCCCACAGATACGCAGTATTTT. As protein: CASSFPTDTQYF. The chain combines TRBV5-6 with TRBJ2-3; no reliable D call. Germline CDR1 SGHDT, CDR2 YYEEEE. Trimming shortened V by 2 bases and J by 2 bases, and 3 bases separated the two germline ends. This CDR3 has 12 residues.